This T cell receptor (beta chain) was sequenced in a study of neurological immune-mediated disorders. General study points: The study found the most TCR clonal expansion in HTLV-1-associated myelopathy and the least in multiple sclerosis, below healthy controls.

5'RACE with 10-nucleotide random UMIs produced the cDNA. Each CDR3 protein is one row after TCRdb ran MiXCR on the 5' RACE reads. The data hold roughly 34,000 distinct CDR3 sequences, with around 4.5% observed a single time. In the case of this clonotype: Its antigen remains unidentified.

The CDR3 consists of 20 residues. The TCR comes from a man in his late teens or twenties in good health. The specimen sequenced was PBMCs. The chain has TRBV21-1 and TRBJ2-3; the DNA was not used to check the table's D call, TRBD1. TRBV21-1 is an annotated pseudogene. Here the CDR3 reads CASSKGVLGVGGRNTDTQYF. CDR3 sequence (DNA): TGTGCCAGCAGCAAAGGCGTTCTTGGGGTAGGGGGCAGAAACACAGATACGCAGTATTTT.